This T cell receptor beta chain stems from a study of cytomegalovirus exposure and HLA in healthy donors. Study observations and caveats: Later work showed greater clonal expansion in HLA-associated TCR beta chains than in equally common others. Donors were assumed by presence/absence analyses to have roughly uniform sequencing depth. Information on immune exposure was restricted to one variable (CMV serostatus).

There are a few counts of this clone. Its antigen remains unidentified. This CDR3 is built from 14 residues. Per the germline V gene, CDR1 is SGHTA and CDR2 is FQGNSA. Trimming stripped 2 bases from V and 6 bases from J, with 10 bases between. With 60 Vbeta and 13 Jbeta primers, the PCR was carried out. Clones were read by immunoSEQ multiplex PCR, and TCRdb kept only the in-frame ones, dropping some. The repertoire holds about 230,000 clones, with about 85% as singletons. This clonotype was obtained from a human donor in good health. The gene calls are TRBV7-2 and TRBJ2-2, with D unresolved. Sequencing input: PBMCs. This chain's CDR3 is CASSLRPEPGELFF. The CDR3 region has the DNA TGTGCCAGCAGCTTAAGACCGGAGCCCGGGGAGCTGTTTTTT.